This T cell receptor (beta chain) came from a study of blood T cells in healthy people across ages. Through a sample-barcoded 5' primer and a J-beta primer mix, a second PCR was run for roughly 7 to 12 cycles. Every cDNA was tagged by a template-switch adaptor with 12 random nucleotides. TCRdb redid the calling of the 5' RACE reads with MiXCR, one entry per CDR3 protein. The data contain about 1,800,000 distinct CDR3 sequences, approximately 30% of them singletons. V dropped 9 bases and J dropped 0 bases, with 15 bases sitting between them. The length of the CDR3 is 15 residues. Germline V gene data show CDR1 as MNHNS and CDR2 as SASEGT. As regards this clonotype: Its antigen is not identified.

The study, taken as a whole, reports: The recorded TCR beta diversity per million T cells decreased in a roughly linear manner with age.

Sequenced: blood. This receptor was taken from a woman aged 25-40 years in good health. The chain is built from TRBV6-1 and TRBJ2-1, with unresolved D. The CDR3 loop reads CARKGRHSSYNEQFF. The CDR3, as DNA: TGTGCCAGGAAAGGCAGACATAGCTCCTACAATGAGCAGTTCTTC.